Below are 3 T cell receptor beta chains sequenced from a single sample in a study of HIV-infected patients and healthy controls. cDNA was made from approximately 0.55 ug RNA using alpha and beta constant primers. Separate chain-specific third strand synthesis with multiplexing indices produced the alpha and beta libraries. Via MiXCR, TCRdb re-called the 5' RACE reads, giving one row per CDR3 protein. The data show 19,000 or so distinct CDR3 sequences, approximately 9.1% seen once. No cell fractionation was done, so the repertoire covers all unsorted peripheral blood T cells. Sequencing was done on a sample of blood. The receptors stem from an adult in good health.

In its sample, this clonotype ranks as medium-sized (0.01 to 0.1%). The chain carries TRBV28 and TRBJ2-7; D gene ambiguous. Trimming shortened V by 7 bases and J by 6 bases, and 16 bases separated the two germline ends. The germline V gene encodes CDR1 MDHEN and CDR2 SYDVKM. The CDR3 has 13 residues. For the CDR3, the DNA is TGTGCCAGCACACAAAGCCTGGTGAGCGAGCAGTACTTC. This translates into CASTQSLVSEQYF.

V usage is TRBV20-1 and J usage is TRBJ1-1, with 8 bases matching TRBD1. CDR1 is DFQATT, CDR2 SNEGSKA, per germline (reference sequence). The length of the CDR3 is 14 residues. Unmatched junction bases numbered 13, after V lost 3 bases and J lost 10 bases. CDR3 sequence (DNA): TGCAGTGCTAGTAACACCGACAGGGGAAGAGGAGCTTTCTTT. It is translated as CSASNTDRGRGAFF.

The sample holds many counts of this clonotype. For the CDR3, the DNA is TGTGCCAGCAGCGACGCCCCAGCGAAGCAGTACTTC. Its protein is CASSDAPAKQYF. This rearrangement joins TRBV28 to TRBJ2-7; D unclear. V lost 6 bases to trimming and J lost 8 bases, with 14 bases between them. The CDR3 sequence is 12 residues long. The germline V gene has CDR1 MDHEN and CDR2 SYDVKM. Complete variable domain (other parts from reference TRBV28 and TRBJ2-7): DVKVTQSSRYLVKRTGEKVFLECVQDMDHENMFWYRQDPGLGLRLIYFSYDVKMKEKGDIPEGYSVSREKKERFSLILESASTNQTSMYLCASSDAPAKQYFGPGTRLTVT.